Below are 26 T cell receptor beta chains sequenced from a single sample in a study of cytomegalovirus exposure and HLA in healthy donors. The PCR contained 60 Vbeta and 13 Jbeta primers. Generated by immunoSEQ multiplex PCR, the TCRdb table keeps only in-frame clones and is missing some. The top ten hold 1.5% to 1.7% of the sample, which has roughly 150,000 clones, around 78% seen once. Sample: PBMCs. The source of these receptors is a man aged 40-49 years in good health and CMV-seronegative.

V usage is TRBV6-6 and J usage is TRBJ1-1, with TRBD1 identical over 9 bases. Germline CDR1 reads MNHNY; CDR2 reads SVGAGI (reference sequence). CDR3 length: 13 amino acids. V dropped 4 bases and J dropped 5; count of bases not matched to a gene: 2. The CDR3 sequence is CASSWDRVTEAFF. The CDR3 DNA follows: TGTGCCAGCAGTTGGGACAGGGTGACTGAAGCTTTCTTT.

V is TRBV6-5 and J is TRBJ2-2, with D perhaps TRBD2 (6 bases). CDR1 MNHEY and CDR2 SVGAGI come from the germline V gene. The CDR3 is 16 amino acids. V lost 2 bases, J lost 4 bases, and 14 bases lay in between. The CDR3 here is CASSYGSGEGTGELFF. Here the CDR3 DNA reads TGTGCCAGCAGTTACGGGTCGGGAGAGGGCACCGGGGAGCTGTTTTTT.

The rearrangement joins TRBV27 to TRBJ2-1, with D possibly TRBD2 on 6 matching bases. The germline V and J ends were trimmed by 6 bases and 2 bases, with 11 bases remaining between them. CDR3 length: 14 residues. Looked up from germline, CDR1 is MNHEY and CDR2 is SMNVEV (reference sequence). Here the CDR3 reads CASRPGRTYNEQFF. The CDR3 DNA is TGTGCCAGCAGGCCCGGGAGAACCTACAATGAGCAGTTCTTC.

The J gene is TRBJ1-4, the V gene TRBV4-2; D unclear. The CDR3 is 11 residues long. Germline-derived CDR1 and CDR2 are LGHNA and YNFKEQ. V was trimmed by 6 bases and J by 7 bases, leaving 6 bases between them. This chain's CDR3 is CASRFGEKLFF. The CDR3 bases are TGTGCCAGCAGATTCGGTGAAAAACTGTTTTTT.

J is TRBJ2-5 and V is TRBV25-1, with a tentative D call TRBD2 (6 bases). The germline V gene has CDR1 MGHDK and CDR2 SYGVNS. Trimming pared 4 bases from V and 0 bases from J, leaving 9 bases between. The CDR3 sequence is 14 residues long. The CDR3 loop is CASSAWGDQETQYF. The DNA of the CDR3 is TGTGCCAGCAGTGCTTGGGGGGACCAAGAGACCCAGTACTTC.

The chain has TRBV6-1 and TRBJ2-2; D uncertain. The CDR3 is 15 residues long. Germline assignment: CDR1 MNHNS and CDR2 SASEGT. The germline V and J ends were trimmed by 4 bases and 2 bases, with 11 bases remaining between them. CDR3 protein: CASSVLMINTGELFF. CDR3 in DNA: TGTGCCAGCAGTGTACTGATGATTAACACCGGGGAGCTGTTTTTT.

This chain joins TRBV7-8 and TRBJ2-7; 9 bases fit TRBD1. This CDR3 has 15 amino acids. V was clipped by 1 base and J by 7 bases; unmatched bases: 8. In germline, CDR1 is SGHVS, CDR2 FQNEAQ. The CDR3 bases are TGTGCCAGCAGCTTAGGGACAGGGGTATCGAGAGAGCAGTACTTC. Residues: CASSLGTGVSREQYF.

The genes are TRBV5-1 and TRBJ2-2; D is possibly TRBD2 (6 bases). Trimming removed 0 bases at V and 6 bases at J, with 15 bases between. The CDR3 is 16 amino acids. CDR1 is SGHRS, CDR2 YFSETQ, per germline. CDR3 residues: CASSLAWGERPGELFF. As DNA, the CDR3 is TGCGCCAGCAGCTTGGCCTGGGGGGAGAGGCCCGGGGAGCTGTTTTTT.

This clone was found once. The chain recombines TRBV7-9 with TRBJ2-7, with TRBD2 as a possible D gene (6 bases). V shed 5 bases and J shed 2 bases, with 13 bases lying between them. This CDR3 has 14 amino acids. Germline CDR1 and CDR2: SEHNR and FQNEAQ (reference sequence). CDR3 sequence reads: CASSRREHAYEQYF. CDR3 sequence (DNA): TGTGCCAGCAGCCGCCGGGAGCATGCCTACGAGCAGTACTTC.

Comments on this clone: At one boundary the junction diverges from the germline segment, which might be a read error. The rearrangement joins TRBV4-1 to TRBJ2-6; 7 positions agree with TRBD1. Germline V gives CDR1 MGHRA, CDR2 YSYEKL. CDR3 length: 18 amino acids. CDR3 residues: CASSQRQGAVSGANGLTF. The CDR3 DNA reads as TGCGCCAGCAGCCAACGACAGGGCGCGGTCTCTGGGGCCAACGGCCTGACTTTC.

This clone appeared a few times. The chain is built from TRBV19 and TRBJ2-7; tentative D call: TRBD1 (6 bases). The CDR3 runs to 14 residues. V lost 5 bases to trimming and J lost 5 bases, with 16 bases between them. CDR1 and CDR2 (germline): LNHDA, SQIVND (reference sequence). The CDR3 bases are TGTGCCAGTAGTTTGGCAGGGGCTCCCCACGAGCAGTACTTC. Protein sequence: CASSLAGAPHEQYF.

This clone was detected only a few times. The rearrangement links TRBV7-9 to TRBJ2-2, with 8 bases aligning to TRBD1. There are 15 residues in the CDR3. V was clipped by 8 bases and J by 1 base; unmatched bases: 6. The germline gives CDR1 SEHNR, CDR2 FQNEAQ (reference sequence). The CDR3 bases are TGTGCCAGCGCCTTGGGACAGGTGAACACCGGGGAGCTGTTTTTT. Translation gives CASALGQVNTGELFF.

V gene TRBV6-6 combines with J gene TRBJ2-1; D is possibly TRBD2 (5 bases). Germline CDR1 is MNHNY and CDR2 is SVGAGI (reference sequence). The CDR3 is 11 residues long. V lost 4 bases and J 9 bases, leaving 7 bases between the germline ends. CDR3 residues: CASSLSGEQFF. CDR3 nucleotides: TGTGCCAGCAGTTTGAGCGGTGAGCAGTTCTTC.

V is TRBV7-8 and J is TRBJ2-3; D may be TRBD1 (5 bases). The CDR3 totals 12 residues. The ends were cut back, 3 bases at V and 7 bases at J, with 8 bases in the middle. CDR1 and CDR2 from the germline V gene are SGHVS and FQNEAQ. The CDR3 DNA reads as TGTGCCAGCAGCTTTCAGGGAAATACGCAGTATTTT. It encodes CASSFQGNTQYF.

The gene calls are TRBV19 and TRBJ2-5, with TRBD2 identical over 7 bases. The CDR3 totals 13 residues. The J segment lost 5 bases and the V segment lost 7 bases, leaving 7 bases of the junction unmatched. The germline CDR1 and CDR2 sequences are LNHDA and SQIVND (reference sequence). This chain's CDR3 is CASKGGSIETQYF. CDR3 in DNA: TGTGCCAGTAAGGGCGGGAGTATTGAGACCCAGTACTTC. Filled out from reference TRBV19 and TRBJ2-5, the complete variable domain reads DGGITQSPKYLFRKEGQNVTLSCEQNLNHDAMYWYRQDPGQGLRLIYYSQIVNDFQKGDIAEGYSVSREKKESFPLTVTSAQKNPTAFYLCASKGGSIETQYFGPGTRLLVL.

This sequence joins TRBV10-3 and TRBJ2-6; TRBD1 might be the D (5 bases). Trimming left V 10 bases short and J 4 bases short, with 23 bases between. The CDR3 runs 17 residues. Per germline, CDR1 ENHRY and CDR2 SYGVKD. CDR3 region: CATASATLGAGANVLTF. The CDR3 region has the DNA TGTGCCACCGCGTCGGCTACCTTAGGGGCAGGGGCCAACGTCCTGACTTTC.

In its sample, this clone was seen a few times. The chain joins TRBV19 to TRBJ2-2, with 7 bases that match TRBD1. Germline V gives CDR1 LNHDA, CDR2 SQIVND (reference sequence). The CDR3 spans 14 residues. The J segment lost 5 bases and the V segment lost 0 bases, leaving 0 bases of the junction unmatched. This CDR3 is CASSIEQGTGELFF. CDR3 in DNA: TGTGCCAGTAGTATAGAACAGGGGACCGGGGAGCTGTTTTTT. The full variable domain, in which reference TRBV19 and TRBJ2-2 provide the parts outside the CDR3, is DGGITQSPKYLFRKEGQNVTLSCEQNLNHDAMYWYRQDPGQGLRLIYYSQIVNDFQKGDIAEGYSVSREKKESFPLTVTSAQKNPTAFYLCASSIEQGTGELFFGEGSRLTVL.

V gene TRBV7-2 combines with J gene TRBJ1-2; possible D gene TRBD1, 6 bases. V shed 2 bases and J shed 6 bases, with 19 bases lying between them. The germline gives CDR1 SGHTA, CDR2 FQGNSA. The CDR3 runs to 16 residues. The DNA of the CDR3 is TGTGCCAGCAGCTTAAAGCCCTCGGGGGGCGGTGATGGCTACACCTTC. It translates to CASSLKPSGGGDGYTF.

A single count supports this clone. The CDR3 DNA is TGTGCCAGCAGCCAAGAAGGGGCTCGGACTACGCAGTATTTT. This encodes CASSQEGARTTQYF. This chain uses TRBV4-2 with TRBJ2-3, with D possibly TRBD1 on 5 matching bases. This CDR3 is 14 amino acids long. Germline lookup yields CDR1 LGHNA and CDR2 YNFKEQ. The ends were cut back, 0 bases at V and 8 bases at J, with 12 bases in the middle.

This clone turned up a few times. The gene calls are TRBV9 and TRBJ1-5; maybe TRBD1 (5 bases). V was clipped by 0 bases and J by 0 bases, with 25 bases between them. The CDR3 extends over 21 amino acids. Looked up from germline, CDR1 is SGDLS and CDR2 is YYNGEE. CDR3 DNA sequence: TGTGCCAGCAGCGTAGCCGGGATAGAAAATTTTTGGGGGGATAGCAATCAGCCCCAGCATTTT. Translated, it gives CASSVAGIENFWGDSNQPQHF.

The chain recombines TRBV9 with TRBJ2-7; 7 nucleotides agree with TRBD1. Germline CDR1 is SGDLS and CDR2 is YYNGEE. The CDR3 is 14 residues long. Trimming cost V 3 bases and J 0 bases; bases outside gene matches: 3. CDR3 nucleotides: TGTGCCAGCAGCGCGACAGGGAGCTCCTACGAGCAGTACTTC. It codes for CASSATGSSYEQYF.

V and J are TRBV29-1 and TRBJ1-3; the match to TRBD1 covers 7 bases. The CDR3 sequence is 12 residues long. CDR1 and CDR2 (germline): SQVTM, ANQGSEA. Germline trimming cut 7 bases from V and 6 bases from J; bases unmatched to any gene: 6. CDR3 nucleotides: TGCAGCGCCGCGGGACAGTCAAACACCATATATTTT. This codes for CSAAGQSNTIYF.

This clone was counted only a few times. The rearrangement uses TRBV2 and TRBJ2-7, with 7 bases fitting TRBD1. Germline-derived CDR1 and CDR2 are SNHLY and FYNNEI. The CDR3 is 14 amino acids. V trimming: 7 bases; J trimming: 7 bases; junction bases outside the gene matches: 13. CDR3 sequence (DNA): TGTGCCAGCAACCCGGGACAGACCTCCTCAGAGCAGTACTTC. It translates to CASNPGQTSSEQYF.

This clone was counted a few times. The rearrangement uses TRBV7-2 and TRBJ1-5, with a possible D match to TRBD1 (6 bases). The CDR3 has 16 residues. With 3 bases removed from V and 0 bases from J, the gap between germline ends came to 12 bases. Per germline, CDR1 SGHTA and CDR2 FQGNSA. CDR3 coding DNA: TGTGCCAGCAGCTTCGGACAGCTCAATAGCAATCAGCCCCAGCATTTT. Amino acids: CASSFGQLNSNQPQHF.

The V gene is TRBV29-1, the J gene TRBJ1-2; 7 positions match TRBD1. The germline V gene has CDR1 SQVTM and CDR2 ANQGSEA. The CDR3 consists of 13 residues. V shed 6 bases and J 5 bases; nucleotides not matched to a gene: 9. Written as DNA, the CDR3 is TGCAGCGTCGTAACCCAGGGGGAGTATGGCTACACCTTC. Amino acid sequence: CSVVTQGEYGYTF.

This chain links TRBV5-1 with TRBJ1-1; possible D gene TRBD1, 5 bases. CDR3 length: 15 amino acids. Looked up from germline, CDR1 is SGHRS and CDR2 is YFSETQ. The V end lost 4 bases, the J end lost 1 base, and 14 bases lay between the germline ends. The CDR3 here is CASSPGRGTNTEAFF. CDR3 DNA: TGCGCCAGCAGCCCGGGCCGGGGGACGAACACTGAAGCTTTCTTT.